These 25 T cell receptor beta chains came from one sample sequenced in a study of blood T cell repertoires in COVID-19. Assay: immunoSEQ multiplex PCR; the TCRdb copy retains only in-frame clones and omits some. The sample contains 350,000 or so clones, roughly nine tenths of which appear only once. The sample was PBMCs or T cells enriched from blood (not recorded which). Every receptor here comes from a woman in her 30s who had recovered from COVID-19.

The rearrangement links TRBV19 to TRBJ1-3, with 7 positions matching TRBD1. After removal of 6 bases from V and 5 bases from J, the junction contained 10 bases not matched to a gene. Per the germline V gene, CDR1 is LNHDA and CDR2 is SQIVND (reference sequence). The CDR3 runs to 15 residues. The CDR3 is CASRTSGTDRNTIYF. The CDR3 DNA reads TGTGCCAGTAGGACCTCCGGGACAGATAGAAACACCATATATTTT.

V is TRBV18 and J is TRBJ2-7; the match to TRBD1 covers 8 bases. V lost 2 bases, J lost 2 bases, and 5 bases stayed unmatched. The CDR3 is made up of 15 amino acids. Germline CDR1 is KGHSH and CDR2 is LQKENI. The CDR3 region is CASSPSGGETYEQYF. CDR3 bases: TGTGCCAGCTCACCATCAGGGGGCGAAACCTACGAGCAGTACTTC.

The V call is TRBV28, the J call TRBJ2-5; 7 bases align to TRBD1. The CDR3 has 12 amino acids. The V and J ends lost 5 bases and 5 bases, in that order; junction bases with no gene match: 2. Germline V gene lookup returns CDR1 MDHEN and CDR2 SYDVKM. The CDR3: CASSGTVETQYF. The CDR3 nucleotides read TGTGCCAGCAGTGGGACAGTCGAGACCCAGTACTTC.

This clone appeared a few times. Here the CDR3 DNA reads TGTGCCAGCTTGGACAGCACTAACTATGGCTACACCTTC. This encodes CASLDSTNYGYTF. This chain links TRBV28 with TRBJ1-2; D may be TRBD1 (6 bases). V was clipped by 8 bases and J by 0 bases, with 10 bases between them. The CDR3 extends over 13 amino acids. Per the germline V gene, CDR1 is MDHEN and CDR2 is SYDVKM.

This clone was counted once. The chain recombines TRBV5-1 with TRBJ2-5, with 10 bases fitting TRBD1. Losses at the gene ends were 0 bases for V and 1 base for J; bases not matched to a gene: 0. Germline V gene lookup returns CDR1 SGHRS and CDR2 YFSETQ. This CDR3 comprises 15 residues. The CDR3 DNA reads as TGCGCCAGCAGCTTGGGGGACAGGGGCCAAGAGACCCAGTACTTC. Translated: CASSLGDRGQETQYF.

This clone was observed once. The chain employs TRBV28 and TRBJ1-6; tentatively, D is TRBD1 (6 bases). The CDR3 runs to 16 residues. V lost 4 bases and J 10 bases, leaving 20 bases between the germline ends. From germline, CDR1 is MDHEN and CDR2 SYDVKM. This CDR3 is CASSSQGPLSGSPLHF. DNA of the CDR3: TGTGCCAGCAGTTCACAGGGACCGCTGTCAGGGTCACCCCTCCACTTT.

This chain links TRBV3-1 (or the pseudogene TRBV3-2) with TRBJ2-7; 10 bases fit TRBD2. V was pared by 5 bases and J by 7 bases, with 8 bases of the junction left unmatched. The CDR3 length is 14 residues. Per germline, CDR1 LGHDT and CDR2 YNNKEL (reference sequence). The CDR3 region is CASSESGGAGEQYF. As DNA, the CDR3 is TGTGCCAGCAGCGAAAGCGGGGGGGCCGGAGAGCAGTACTTC.

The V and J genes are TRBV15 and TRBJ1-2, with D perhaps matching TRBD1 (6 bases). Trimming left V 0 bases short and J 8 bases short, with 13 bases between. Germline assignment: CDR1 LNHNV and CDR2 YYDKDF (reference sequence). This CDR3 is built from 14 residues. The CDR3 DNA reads TGTGCCACCAGCAGAGATCTGGACAGTGGGGGCTACACCTTC. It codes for CATSRDLDSGGYTF.

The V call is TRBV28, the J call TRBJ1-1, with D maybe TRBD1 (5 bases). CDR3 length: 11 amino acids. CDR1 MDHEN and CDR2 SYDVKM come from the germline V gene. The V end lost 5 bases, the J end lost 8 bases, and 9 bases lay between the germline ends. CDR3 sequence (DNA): TGTGCCAGCAGTGAAGGGGTCGAAGCTTTCTTT. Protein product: CASSEGVEAFF.

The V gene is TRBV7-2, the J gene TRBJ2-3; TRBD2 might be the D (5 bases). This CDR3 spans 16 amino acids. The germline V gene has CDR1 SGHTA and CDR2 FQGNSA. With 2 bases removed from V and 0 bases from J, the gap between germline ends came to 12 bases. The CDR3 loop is CASSLIPGSSTDTQYF. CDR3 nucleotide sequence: TGTGCCAGCAGCTTAATTCCGGGATCTAGCACAGATACGCAGTATTTT.

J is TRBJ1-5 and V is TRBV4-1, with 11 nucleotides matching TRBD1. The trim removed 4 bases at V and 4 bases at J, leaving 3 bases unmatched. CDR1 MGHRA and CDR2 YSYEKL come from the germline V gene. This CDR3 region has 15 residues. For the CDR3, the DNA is TGCGCCAGCAGCCGAGGACAGGGGGCTAATCAGCCCCAGCATTTT. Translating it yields CASSRGQGANQPQHF.

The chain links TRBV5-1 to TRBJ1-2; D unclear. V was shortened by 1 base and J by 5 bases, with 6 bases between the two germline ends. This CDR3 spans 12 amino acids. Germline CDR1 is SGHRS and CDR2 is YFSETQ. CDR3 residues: CASSLTEYGYTF. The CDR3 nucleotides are TGCGCCAGCAGCTTGACAGAATATGGCTACACCTTC.

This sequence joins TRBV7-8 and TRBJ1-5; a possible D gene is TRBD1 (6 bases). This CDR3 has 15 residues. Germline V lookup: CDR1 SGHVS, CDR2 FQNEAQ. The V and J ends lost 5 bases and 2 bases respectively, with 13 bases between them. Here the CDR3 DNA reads TGTGCCAGCAGCCGGCCGGGACACGGCAATCAGCCCCAGCATTTT. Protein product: CASSRPGHGNQPQHF.

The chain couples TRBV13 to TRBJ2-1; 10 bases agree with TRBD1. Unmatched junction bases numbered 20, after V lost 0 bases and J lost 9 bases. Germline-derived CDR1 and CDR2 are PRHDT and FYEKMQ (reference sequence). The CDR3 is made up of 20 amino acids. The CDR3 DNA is TGTGCCAGCAGCTTAGGGTTGGGGACAGGGGCCGGGACTAGATCATTTGAGCAGTTCTTC. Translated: CASSLGLGTGAGTRSFEQFF.

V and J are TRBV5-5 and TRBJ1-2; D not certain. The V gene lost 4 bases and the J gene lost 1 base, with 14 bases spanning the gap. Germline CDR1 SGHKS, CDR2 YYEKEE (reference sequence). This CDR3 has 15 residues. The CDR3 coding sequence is TGTGCCAGCAGCGCCGGTGCCCGCGGTAACTATGGCTACACCTTC. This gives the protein CASSAGARGNYGYTF.

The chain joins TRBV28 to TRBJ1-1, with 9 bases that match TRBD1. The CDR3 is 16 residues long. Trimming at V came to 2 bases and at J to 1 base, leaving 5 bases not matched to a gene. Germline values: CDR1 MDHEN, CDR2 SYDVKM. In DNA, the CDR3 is TGTGCCAGCAGTTTAGGACAGGGGCCGGCGAACACTGAAGCTTTCTTT. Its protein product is CASSLGQGPANTEAFF. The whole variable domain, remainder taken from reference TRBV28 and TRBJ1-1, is DVKVTQSSRYLVKRTGEKVFLECVQDMDHENMFWYRQDPGLGLRLIYFSYDVKMKEKGDIPEGYSVSREKKERFSLILESASTNQTSMYLCASSLGQGPANTEAFFGQGTRLTVV.

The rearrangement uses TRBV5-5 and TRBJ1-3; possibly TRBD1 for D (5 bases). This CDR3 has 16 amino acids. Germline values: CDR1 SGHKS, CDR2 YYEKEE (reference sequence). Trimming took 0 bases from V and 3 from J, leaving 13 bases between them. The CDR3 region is CASSLDSGYNGNTIYF. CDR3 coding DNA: TGTGCCAGCAGCTTGGATTCAGGGTACAATGGAAACACCATATATTTT.

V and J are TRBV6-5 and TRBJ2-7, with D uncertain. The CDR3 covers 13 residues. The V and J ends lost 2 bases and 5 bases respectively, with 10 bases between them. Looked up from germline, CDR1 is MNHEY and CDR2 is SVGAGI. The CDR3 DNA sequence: TGTGCCAGCAGTTACAACGGCGGCGACGAGCAGTACTTC. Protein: CASSYNGGDEQYF.

DNA for the CDR3: TGTGCCAGCAGCGGGACAGATTCACCCCTCCACTTT. This codes for CASSGTDSPLHF. The chain couples TRBV6-5 to TRBJ1-6; 7 bases match TRBD1. The length of the CDR3 is 12 residues. After removal of 6 bases from V and 8 bases from J, the junction contained 1 base not matched to a gene. Per the germline V gene, CDR1 is MNHEY and CDR2 is SVGAGI.

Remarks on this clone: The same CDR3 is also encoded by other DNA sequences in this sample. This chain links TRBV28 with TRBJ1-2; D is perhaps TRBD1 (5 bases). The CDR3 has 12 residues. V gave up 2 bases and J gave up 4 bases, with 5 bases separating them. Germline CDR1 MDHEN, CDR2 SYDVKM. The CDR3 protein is CASSLQGYGYTF. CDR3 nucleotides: TGTGCCAGCAGTTTACAGGGCTATGGCTACACCTTC.

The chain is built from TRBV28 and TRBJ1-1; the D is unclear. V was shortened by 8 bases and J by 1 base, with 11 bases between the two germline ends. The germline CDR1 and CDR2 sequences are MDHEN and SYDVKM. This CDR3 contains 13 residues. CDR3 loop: CASSNSRNTEAFF. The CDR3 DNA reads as TGTGCCAGCTCGAACAGCAGGAACACTGAAGCTTTCTTT.

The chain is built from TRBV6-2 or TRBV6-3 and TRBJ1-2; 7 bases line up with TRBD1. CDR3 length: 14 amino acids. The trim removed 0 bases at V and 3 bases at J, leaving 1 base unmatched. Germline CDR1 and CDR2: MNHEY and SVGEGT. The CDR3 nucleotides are TGTGCCAGCAGTTACTCGACAGGGCACTATGGCTACACCTTC. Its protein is CASSYSTGHYGYTF.

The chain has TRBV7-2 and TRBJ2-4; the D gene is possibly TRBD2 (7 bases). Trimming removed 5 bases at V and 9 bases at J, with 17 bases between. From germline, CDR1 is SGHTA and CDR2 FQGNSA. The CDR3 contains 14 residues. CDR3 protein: CASSQGRGAGIQYF. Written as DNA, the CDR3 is TGTGCCAGCAGCCAGGGGAGGGGGGCTGGCATTCAGTACTTC. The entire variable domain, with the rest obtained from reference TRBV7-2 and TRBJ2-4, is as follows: GAGVSQSPSNKVTEKGKDVELRCDPISGHTALYWYRQSLGQGLEFLIYFQGNSAPDKSGLPSDRFSAERTGGSVSTLTIQRTQQEDSAVYLCASSQGRGAGIQYFGAGTRLSVL.

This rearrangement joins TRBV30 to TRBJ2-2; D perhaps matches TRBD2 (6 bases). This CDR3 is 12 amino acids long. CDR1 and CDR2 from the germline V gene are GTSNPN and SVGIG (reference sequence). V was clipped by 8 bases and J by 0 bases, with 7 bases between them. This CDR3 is CARGTNTGELFF. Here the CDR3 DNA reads TGTGCCCGCGGGACGAACACCGGGGAGCTGTTTTTT.

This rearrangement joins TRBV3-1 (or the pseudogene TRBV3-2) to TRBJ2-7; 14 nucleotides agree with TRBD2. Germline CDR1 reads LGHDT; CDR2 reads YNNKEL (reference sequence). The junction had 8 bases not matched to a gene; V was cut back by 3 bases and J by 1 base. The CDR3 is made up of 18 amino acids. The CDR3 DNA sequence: TGTGCCAGCAGCCATGGACTAGCGGGAGGTTACTCTTCCTACGAGCAGTACTTC. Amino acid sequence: CASSHGLAGGYSSYEQYF.